The source of this TCR beta chain is a study of control samples from healthy donors and cancer patients (dated by TCRdb to 2020 to 2021). For this clone: Its antigen is currently not known. Per-base qualities were not stored, and no clone one base away is much larger.

The library was generated by the immunoSEQ multiplex PCR assay. TCRdb's version of the immuneACCESS table is confined to in-frame rearrangements and falls short of the full clone set. An unresolved V gene accounts for under half of the shortfall where checked; the remainder is of unknown origin. The sample records 75,000 to 95,000 clones, around nine tenths of which are singletons. The ten biggest clones cover roughly 3.4% of the sample. Trimmed from V: 4 bases; trimmed from J: 5 bases; junction bases lacking a gene match: 7. From a lookup of the germline V gene, CDR1 and CDR2 are SGHTS and YDEGEE. The CDR3 numbers 14 residues from cysteine through phenylalanine. Of the read, only the CDR3 DNA is kept; its 42 bases are in frame from base 1.

This receptor was obtained from a woman aged 18-29 years in good health. Sequencing was carried out using blood. The chain employs TRBV5-8 and TRBJ2-5, with 8 middle bases fitting TRBD2. The DNA sequence is given as TGTGCCAGCAGCCCCGGGGGGGCTTGGGAGACCCAGTACTTC. It translates to CASSPGGAWETQYF.